A single T cell receptor (beta chain) is shown here with its context. Its specificity is unknown. This sample is part of a study of T cell responses to AZD1222 COVID-19 vaccine. Overall study results and limits: An increase in Spike-specific TCR breadth and depth was observed after two AZD1222 doses.

V lost 0 bases to trimming and J lost 3 bases, with 6 bases between them. The CDR3 totals 13 residues. Germline CDR1 SGHRS, CDR2 YFSETQ. Method: immunoSEQ multiplex PCR; TCRdb's copy keeps in-frame clones and lacks some. The sample has about 150,000 clones; around 90% are singletons. This TCR was sampled from an adult in good health. Source: peripheral blood, taken on day 0 of AZD1222 vaccination. The gene calls are TRBV5-1 and TRBJ1-1, with D possibly TRBD1 on 5 matching bases. The CDR3 loop is CASSLVGDTEAFF. The DNA of the CDR3 is TGCGCCAGCAGCTTGGTAGGGGACACTGAAGCTTTCTTT.